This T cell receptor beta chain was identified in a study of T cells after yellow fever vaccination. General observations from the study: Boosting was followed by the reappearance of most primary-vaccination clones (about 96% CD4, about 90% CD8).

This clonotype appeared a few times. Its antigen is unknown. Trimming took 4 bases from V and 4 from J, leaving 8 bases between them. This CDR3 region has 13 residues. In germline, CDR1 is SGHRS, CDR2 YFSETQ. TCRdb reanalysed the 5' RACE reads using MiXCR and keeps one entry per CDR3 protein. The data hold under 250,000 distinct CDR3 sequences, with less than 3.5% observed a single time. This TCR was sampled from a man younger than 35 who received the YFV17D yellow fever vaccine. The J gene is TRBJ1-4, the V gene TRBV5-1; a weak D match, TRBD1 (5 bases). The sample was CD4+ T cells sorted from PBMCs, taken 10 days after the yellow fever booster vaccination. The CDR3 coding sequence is TGCGCCAGCAGCACCCAGGGTAATGAAAAACTGTTTTTT. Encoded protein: CASSTQGNEKLFF.